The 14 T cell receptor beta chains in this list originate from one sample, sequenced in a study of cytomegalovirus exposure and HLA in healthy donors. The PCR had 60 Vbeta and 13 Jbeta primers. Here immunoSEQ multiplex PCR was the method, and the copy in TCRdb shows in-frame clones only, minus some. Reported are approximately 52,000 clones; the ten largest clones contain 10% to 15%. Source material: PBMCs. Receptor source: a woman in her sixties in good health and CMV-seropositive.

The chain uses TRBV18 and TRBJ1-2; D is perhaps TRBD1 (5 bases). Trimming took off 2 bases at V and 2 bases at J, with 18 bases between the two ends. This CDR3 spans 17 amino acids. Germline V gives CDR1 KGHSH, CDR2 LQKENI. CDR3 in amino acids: CASSPIQAENSNYGYTF. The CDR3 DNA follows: TGTGCCAGCTCACCAATACAGGCCGAGAACTCCAACTATGGCTACACCTTC.

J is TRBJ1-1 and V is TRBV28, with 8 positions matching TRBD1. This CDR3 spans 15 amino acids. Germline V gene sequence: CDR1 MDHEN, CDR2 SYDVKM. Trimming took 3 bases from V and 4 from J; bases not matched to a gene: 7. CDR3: CASSFGDRGGTEAFF. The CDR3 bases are TGTGCCAGCAGTTTCGGTGACAGGGGTGGCACTGAAGCTTTCTTT. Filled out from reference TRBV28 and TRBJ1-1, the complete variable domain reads DVKVTQSSRYLVKRTGEKVFLECVQDMDHENMFWYRQDPGLGLRLIYFSYDVKMKEKGDIPEGYSVSREKKERFSLILESASTNQTSMYLCASSFGDRGGTEAFFGQGTRLTVV.

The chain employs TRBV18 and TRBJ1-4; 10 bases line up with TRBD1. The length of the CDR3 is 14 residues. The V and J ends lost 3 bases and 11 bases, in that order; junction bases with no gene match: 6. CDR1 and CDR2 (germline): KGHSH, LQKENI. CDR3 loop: CASSPGGQGSKLFF. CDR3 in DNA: TGTGCCAGCTCACCTGGGGGACAGGGGAGTAAACTGTTTTTT.

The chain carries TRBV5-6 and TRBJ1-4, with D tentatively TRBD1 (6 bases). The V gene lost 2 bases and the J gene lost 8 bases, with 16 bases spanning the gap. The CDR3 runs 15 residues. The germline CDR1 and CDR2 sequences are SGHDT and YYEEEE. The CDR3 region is CASSFSGAPGEKLFF. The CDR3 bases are TGTGCCAGCAGCTTCTCAGGGGCCCCGGGGGAAAAACTGTTTTTT. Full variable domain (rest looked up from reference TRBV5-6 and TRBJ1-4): DAGVTQSPTHLIKTRGQQVTLRCSPKSGHDTVSWYQQALGQGPQFIFQYYEEEERQRGNFPDRFSGHQFPNYSSELNVNALLLGDSALYLCASSFSGAPGEKLFFGSGTQLSVL.

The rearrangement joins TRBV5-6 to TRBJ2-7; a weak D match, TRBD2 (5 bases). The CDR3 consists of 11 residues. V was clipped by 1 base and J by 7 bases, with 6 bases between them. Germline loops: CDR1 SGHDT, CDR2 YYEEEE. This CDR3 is CASSLRGEQYF. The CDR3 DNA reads TGTGCCAGCAGCTTGCGAGGGGAGCAGTACTTC.

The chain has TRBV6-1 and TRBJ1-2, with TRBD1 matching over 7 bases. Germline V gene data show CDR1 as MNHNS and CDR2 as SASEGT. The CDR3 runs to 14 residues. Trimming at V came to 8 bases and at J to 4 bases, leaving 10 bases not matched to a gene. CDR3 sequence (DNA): TGTGCCAGCCTTAGCCTAGGGGGCCTCTATGGCTACACCTTC. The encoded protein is CASLSLGGLYGYTF.

CDR3 DNA sequence: TGTGCCAGCAGCCAAGATGGGGAGGAGAGAACCGGGGAGCTGTTTTTT. The encoded protein is CASSQDGEERTGELFF. The chain carries TRBV14 and TRBJ2-2; D is possibly TRBD2 (6 bases). The CDR3 is 16 amino acids. The V gene's germline CDR1 is SGHDN and CDR2 FVKESK. The V gene lost 0 bases and the J gene lost 5 bases, with 13 bases spanning the gap.

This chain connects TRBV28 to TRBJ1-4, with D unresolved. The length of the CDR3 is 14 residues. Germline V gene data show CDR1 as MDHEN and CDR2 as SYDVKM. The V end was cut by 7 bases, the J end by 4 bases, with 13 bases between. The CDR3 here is CASIDGGLNEKLFF. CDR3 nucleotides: TGTGCCAGCATAGATGGCGGTCTTAATGAAAAACTGTTTTTT.

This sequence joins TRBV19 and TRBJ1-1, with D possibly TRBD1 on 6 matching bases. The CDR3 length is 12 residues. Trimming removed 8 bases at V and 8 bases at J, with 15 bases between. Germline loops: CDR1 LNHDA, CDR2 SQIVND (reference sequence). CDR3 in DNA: TGTGCCAGTGGCCAGGGGTACGGCGAAGCTTTCTTT. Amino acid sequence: CASGQGYGEAFF. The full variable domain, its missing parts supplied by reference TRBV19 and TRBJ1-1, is DGGITQSPKYLFRKEGQNVTLSCEQNLNHDAMYWYRQDPGQGLRLIYYSQIVNDFQKGDIAEGYSVSREKKESFPLTVTSAQKNPTAFYLCASGQGYGEAFFGQGTRLTVV.

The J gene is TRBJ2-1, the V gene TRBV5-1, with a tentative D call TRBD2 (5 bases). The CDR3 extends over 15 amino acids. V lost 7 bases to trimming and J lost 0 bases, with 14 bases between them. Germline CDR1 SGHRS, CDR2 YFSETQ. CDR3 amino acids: CASSPGESSYNEQFF. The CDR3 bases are TGCGCCAGCTCCCCCGGGGAGAGCTCCTACAATGAGCAGTTCTTC.

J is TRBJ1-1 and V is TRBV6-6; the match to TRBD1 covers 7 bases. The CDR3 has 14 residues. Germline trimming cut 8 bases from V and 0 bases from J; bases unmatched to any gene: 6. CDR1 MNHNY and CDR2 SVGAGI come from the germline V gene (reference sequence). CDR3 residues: CASGRTGVNTEAFF. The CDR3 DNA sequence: TGTGCCAGCGGTCGGACAGGAGTGAACACTGAAGCTTTCTTT.

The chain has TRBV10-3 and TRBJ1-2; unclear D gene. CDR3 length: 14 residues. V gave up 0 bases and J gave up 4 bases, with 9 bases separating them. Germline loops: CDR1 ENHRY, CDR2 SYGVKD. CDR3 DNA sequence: TGTGCCATCAGTGAGTCGGCAACCGTCTATGGCTACACCTTC. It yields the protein CAISESATVYGYTF.

The CDR3: CASSLVTDLGEKLFF. For the CDR3, the DNA is TGTGCCAGCAGCTTAGTGACAGATCTGGGCGAAAAACTGTTTTTT. The chain carries TRBV7-2 and TRBJ1-4, with D maybe TRBD1 (5 bases). Trimming cost V 1 base and J 8 bases, with 14 bases left between them. Looked up from germline, CDR1 is SGHTA and CDR2 is FQGNSA. This CDR3 comprises 15 residues.

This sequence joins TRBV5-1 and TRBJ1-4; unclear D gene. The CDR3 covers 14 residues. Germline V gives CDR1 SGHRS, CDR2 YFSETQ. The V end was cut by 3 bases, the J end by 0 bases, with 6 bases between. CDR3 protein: CASSSSATNEKLFF. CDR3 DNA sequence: TGCGCCAGCAGCTCGTCTGCAACTAATGAAAAACTGTTTTTT.